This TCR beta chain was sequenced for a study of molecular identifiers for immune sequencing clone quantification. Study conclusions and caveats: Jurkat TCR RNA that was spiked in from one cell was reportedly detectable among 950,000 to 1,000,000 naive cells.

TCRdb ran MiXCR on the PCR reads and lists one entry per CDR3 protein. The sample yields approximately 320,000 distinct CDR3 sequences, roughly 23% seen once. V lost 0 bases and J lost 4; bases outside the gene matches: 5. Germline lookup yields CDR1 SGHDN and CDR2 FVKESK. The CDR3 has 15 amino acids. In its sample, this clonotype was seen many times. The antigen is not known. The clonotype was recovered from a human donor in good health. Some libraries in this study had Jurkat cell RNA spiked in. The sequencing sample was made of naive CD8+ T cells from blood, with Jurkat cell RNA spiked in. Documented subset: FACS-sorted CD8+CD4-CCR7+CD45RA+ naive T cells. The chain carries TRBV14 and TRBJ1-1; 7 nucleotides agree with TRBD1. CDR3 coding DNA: TGTGCCAGCAGCCAAGATCGGTACAGGGGCACTGAAGCTTTCTTT. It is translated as CASSQDRYRGTEAFF.